This passage covers 15 T cell receptor beta chains from one sample sequenced in a study of blood T cell repertoires in COVID-19 (dated by TCRdb to the early 2020s). Libraries were built with the immunoSEQ multiplex PCR assay. In its TCRdb copy, this immuneACCESS table keeps in-frame sequences only and misses some clones. Where compared with another copy, unresolved V genes explain less than half of these, and the others have no known cause. Within this sample are around 40,000 clones, with 86% of them counted one time only. The leading ten clones occupy 7% to 9% of the sample. Sequencing was carried out using peripheral blood. The receptor source for this set is a man aged 55 to 70 with active COVID-19.

This sequence joins TRBV28 and TRBJ1-5, with D possibly being TRBD1 (6 bases). The V and J ends lost 6 bases and 5 bases respectively, with 14 bases between them. CDR1 and CDR2 (germline): MDHEN, SYDVKM. The CDR3 runs 14 residues. The CDR3 DNA sequence: TGTGCCAGCAGGGAACAGGGCCGGTATCAGCCCCAGCATTTT. Protein sequence: CASREQGRYQPQHF.

The chain links TRBV6-4 to TRBJ1-2, with a weak D call TRBD1 (5 bases). The CDR3 has 16 amino acids. Germline CDR1 is MRHNA and CDR2 is SNTAGT. Trimming took off 4 bases at V and 6 bases at J, with 21 bases between the two ends. DNA of the CDR3: TGTGCCAGCAGTGCGAGGGGCGGGGGTATTGTCAATGGCTACACCTTC. It codes for CASSARGGGIVNGYTF.

This clone was picked up one time. The J gene is TRBJ2-7, the V gene TRBV7-9; no reliable D call. V was trimmed by 0 bases and J by 4 bases, leaving 7 bases between them. This CDR3 region has 13 residues. CDR1 and CDR2 (germline): SEHNR, FQNEAQ (reference sequence). The CDR3 spells CASSLATPYEQYF. CDR3 in DNA: TGTGCCAGCAGCTTAGCGACTCCTTACGAGCAGTACTTC.

The chain has TRBV5-1 and TRBJ2-1; TRBD2 matches 7 bases. J lost 8 bases, V lost 2 bases, and 1 base had no gene match. The length of the CDR3 is 12 residues. The germline CDR1 and CDR2 sequences are SGHRS and YFSETQ. The DNA of the CDR3 is TGCGCCAGCAGCTTTGGGGGGGATGAGCAGTTCTTC. Amino acid sequence: CASSFGGDEQFF.

The rearrangement joins TRBV19 to TRBJ2-5; 7 bases are a match to TRBD1. After removal of 5 bases from V and 1 base from J, the junction contained 7 bases not matched to a gene. Germline assignment: CDR1 LNHDA and CDR2 SQIVND (reference sequence). The CDR3 is made up of 15 amino acids. In DNA form, the CDR3 reads TGTGCCAGTAGTGAGGGACAGCTATTCCAAGAGACCCAGTACTTC. Translating gives CASSEGQLFQETQYF.

The chain recombines TRBV4-2 with TRBJ2-3; 9 nucleotides match TRBD2. This CDR3 region has 15 residues. With 0 bases clipped from V and 5 bases from J, the junction kept 3 bases outside the gene matches. Per the germline V gene, CDR1 is LGHNA and CDR2 is YNFKEQ. The CDR3 coding sequence is TGTGCCAGCAGCCAAGATCCTAGCGGGAAAGATACGCAGTATTTT. Amino acids: CASSQDPSGKDTQYF.

This clone was observed a single time. The chain links TRBV7-2 to TRBJ1-5; D remains unclear. Trimming cost V 2 bases and J 7 bases, with 9 bases left between them. The CDR3 is made up of 13 amino acids. Germline assignment: CDR1 SGHTA and CDR2 FQGNSA. CDR3: CASSLWAEQPQHF. Here the CDR3 DNA reads TGTGCCAGCAGCTTATGGGCAGAACAGCCCCAGCATTTT. Together with reference TRBV7-2 and TRBJ1-5, the CDR3 gives the full variable domain: GAGVSQSPSNKVTEKGKDVELRCDPISGHTALYWYRQSLGQGLEFLIYFQGNSAPDKSGLPSDRFSAERTGGSVSTLTIQRTQQEDSAVYLCASSLWAEQPQHFGDGTRLSIL.

CDR3 sequence reads: CASSRQEKTQYF. DNA for the CDR3: TGCGCCAGCAGCCGACAGGAGAAGACGCAGTATTTT. This chain joins TRBV5-1 and TRBJ2-3; a possible D gene is TRBD1 (6 bases). The CDR3 covers 12 residues. Germline lookup yields CDR1 SGHRS and CDR2 YFSETQ. Trimming took 4 bases from V and 9 from J, leaving 12 bases between them.

The gene calls are TRBV6-5 and TRBJ1-6; tentatively, D is TRBD1 (6 bases). The CDR3 runs to 15 residues. The V end was cut by 2 bases, the J end by 7 bases, with 12 bases between. From germline, CDR1 is MNHEY and CDR2 SVGAGI. CDR3 in DNA: TGTGCCAGCAGTTACGACGGGAGGGGGAATTCACCCCTCCACTTT. Translation gives CASSYDGRGNSPLHF.

The chain uses TRBV6-2 or TRBV6-3 and TRBJ2-1; TRBD2 agrees at 7 bases. Losses at the gene ends were 4 bases for V and 4 bases for J; bases not matched to a gene: 22. The CDR3 runs to 20 residues. Per germline, CDR1 MNHEY and CDR2 SVGEGT. CDR3 amino acids: CASSLSFLPTSELRYNEQFF. CDR3 nucleotides: TGTGCCAGCAGTTTATCATTCCTCCCAACTAGCGAATTACGGTACAATGAGCAGTTCTTC.

Written as DNA, the CDR3 is TGTGCCTGCAAACTAGCGGGTAACTACGAGCAGTACTTC. Its protein is CACKLAGNYEQYF. V gene TRBV28 combines with J gene TRBJ2-7; 9 bases agree with TRBD2. Germline loops: CDR1 MDHEN, CDR2 SYDVKM. The CDR3 covers 13 residues. With 11 bases clipped from V and 3 bases from J, the junction kept 8 bases outside the gene matches. Full variable domain (rest looked up from reference TRBV28 and TRBJ2-7): DVKVTQSSRYLVKRTGEKVFLECVQDMDHENMFWYRQDPGLGLRLIYFSYDVKMKEKGDIPEGYSVSREKKERFSLILESASTNQTSMYLCACKLAGNYEQYFGPGTRLTVT.

V is TRBV4-3 and J is TRBJ2-5; 12 bases are shared with TRBD2. The germline CDR1 and CDR2 sequences are LGHNA and YSLEER. V lost 0 bases to trimming and J lost 5 bases; unmatched junction nucleotides: 7. The CDR3 has 17 amino acids. The CDR3 is CASSQDLPTSGSETQYF. The CDR3 nucleotides are TGCGCCAGCAGCCAAGATCTCCCGACTAGCGGGAGTGAGACCCAGTACTTC.

CDR3 amino acids: CASSYDDLGRPYEQYF. CDR3 sequence (DNA): TGTGCCAGCTCCTACGACGATTTGGGCCGGCCCTACGAGCAGTACTTC. The chain employs TRBV18 and TRBJ2-7, with D unresolved. Germline CDR1 reads KGHSH; CDR2 reads LQKENI. The V and J ends lost 6 bases and 2 bases respectively, with 20 bases between them. The CDR3 loop spans 16 amino acids.

The chain links TRBV5-1 to TRBJ2-1, with a tentative D call TRBD1 (6 bases). The CDR3 has 14 amino acids. The V end lost 9 bases, the J end lost 3 bases, and 16 bases lay between the germline ends. CDR1 is SGHRS and CDR2 is YFSETQ in the germline V gene. CDR3 coding DNA: TGCGCCACCTCAAAAGGACAGCACTACAATGAGCAGTTCTTC. The encoded protein is CATSKGQHYNEQFF.

The V call is TRBV6-5, the J call TRBJ2-3, with 7 bases identical to TRBD2. CDR1 and CDR2 from the germline V gene are MNHEY and SVGAGI. With V trimmed by 3 bases and J by 3 bases, 3 bases remained unmatched. The CDR3 loop spans 14 amino acids. The CDR3 protein is CASSYSSGTDTQYF. The CDR3 nucleotides are TGTGCCAGCAGTTATTCTAGCGGAACAGATACGCAGTATTTT.